The 28 T cell receptor beta chains below come from one sample, sequenced in a study of cytomegalovirus exposure and HLA in healthy donors. TCRdb's copy holds only in-frame clones and misses some; the assay was immunoSEQ multiplex PCR. The repertoire includes about 190,000 clones, roughly 80% of them detected once, and around 2.8% sits in the top ten. The specimen sequenced was PBMCs. The source is a woman younger than 35 in good health and CMV-seropositive.

This rearrangement joins TRBV6-5 to TRBJ1-5, with D perhaps TRBD1 (5 bases). The CDR3 loop spans 14 amino acids. Trimming left V 7 bases short and J 5 bases short, with 15 bases between. From germline, CDR1 is MNHEY and CDR2 SVGAGI. CDR3 in amino acids: CASKTWQGDQPQHF. The CDR3 region has the DNA TGTGCCAGCAAAACGTGGCAAGGGGATCAGCCCCAGCATTTT.

This clone appeared a few times. The CDR3 nucleotides are TGTGCCAGCGGGCCAGGGGCACGGTTGACTGAAGCTTTCTTT. Translating gives CASGPGARLTEAFF. The chain uses TRBV7-9 and TRBJ1-1; possible D gene TRBD1, 6 bases. The V gene's germline CDR1 is SEHNR and CDR2 FQNEAQ (reference sequence). Deletions cut 8 bases from V and 5 bases from J, with 18 bases between. There are 14 residues in the CDR3.

The chain recombines TRBV9 with TRBJ2-3; TRBD2 is a possible D gene (5 bases). CDR1 is SGDLS, CDR2 YYNGEE, per germline. The length of the CDR3 is 15 residues. V was clipped by 0 bases and J by 2 bases, with 10 bases between them. The CDR3 loop is CASSVAGEFTDTQYF. CDR3 sequence (DNA): TGTGCCAGCAGCGTAGCCGGGGAGTTCACAGATACGCAGTATTTT.

V gene TRBV20-1 combines with J gene TRBJ1-2; D gene ambiguous. The germline CDR1 and CDR2 sequences are DFQATT and SNEGSKA (reference sequence). CDR3 length equals 10 residues. The V end was cut by 6 bases, the J end by 8 bases, with 10 bases between. CDR3 residues: CSALDIGYTF. In nucleotides, the CDR3 is TGCAGTGCGCTTGACATCGGCTACACCTTC.

The V and J genes are TRBV19 and TRBJ1-4; 11 nucleotides line up with TRBD1. Looked up from germline, CDR1 is LNHDA and CDR2 is SQIVND (reference sequence). V dropped 4 bases and J dropped 2; count of bases not matched to a gene: 3. The CDR3 has 16 residues. CDR3 nucleotides: TGTGCCAGTAGTAAGGACAGGGGGCTGACTAATGAAAAACTGTTTTTT. This translates into CASSKDRGLTNEKLFF.

The chain has TRBV2 and TRBJ1-1, with D possibly matching TRBD1 (5 bases). Trimming shortened V by 6 bases and J by 0 bases, and 11 bases separated the two germline ends. Germline CDR1 and CDR2: SNHLY and FYNNEI. The length of the CDR3 is 14 residues. The CDR3 protein is CASRNRYMNTEAFF. Here the CDR3 DNA reads TGTGCCAGCAGAAACAGGTACATGAACACTGAAGCTTTCTTT.

The chain couples TRBV4-2 to TRBJ2-3; 11 bases are a match to TRBD2. Looked up from germline, CDR1 is LGHNA and CDR2 is YNFKEQ. Germline trimming cut 0 bases from V and 3 bases from J; bases unmatched to any gene: 11. The CDR3 runs to 19 residues. Here the CDR3 reads CASSQETGLAVLGTDTQYF. As DNA, the CDR3 is TGTGCCAGCAGCCAAGAGACGGGACTAGCGGTCCTGGGGACAGATACGCAGTATTTT.

The CDR3 reads CASWTRLGAEAFF. CDR3 bases: TGTGCCAGTTGGACACGGCTTGGCGCTGAAGCTTTCTTT. V usage is TRBV19 and J usage is TRBJ1-1, with D possibly being TRBD1 (5 bases). The length of the CDR3 is 13 residues. Germline V gene lookup returns CDR1 LNHDA and CDR2 SQIVND (reference sequence). V was trimmed by 8 bases and J by 6 bases, leaving 16 bases between them.

The chain couples TRBV15 to TRBJ2-1, with TRBD2 matching 13 bases. The CDR3 is 14 amino acids. CDR1 and CDR2 (germline): LNHNV, YYDKDF (reference sequence). V shed 9 bases, J shed 5 bases, and the junction held 4 bases outside the gene matches. The CDR3 spells CATQGTSGDNEQFF. CDR3 in DNA: TGTGCCACTCAGGGGACTAGCGGGGACAATGAGCAGTTCTTC.

The chain employs TRBV12-2 and TRBJ1-4; the DNA was not used to check the table's D call, TRBD1. TRBV12-2 is classified as a pseudogene. This CDR3 has 16 amino acids. The CDR3 spells CASRVVGDRVDEKLFF. The CDR3, as DNA: TGTGCAAGTCGCGTAGTTGGGGACAGGGTTGATGAAAAACTGTTTTTT.

The chain has TRBV27 and TRBJ1-5; TRBD1 matches 7 bases. This CDR3 comprises 13 residues. From germline, CDR1 is MNHEY and CDR2 SMNVEV (reference sequence). V shed 6 bases and J 1 base; nucleotides not matched to a gene: 0. The CDR3 is CASRGQSNQPQHF. The DNA for the CDR3 is TGTGCCAGCAGGGGACAGAGCAATCAGCCCCAGCATTTT.

DNA of the CDR3: TGCGCCAGCAGTTCTGGGCAGGGGGATGAAAAACTGTTTTTT. It codes for CASSSGQGDEKLFF. V is TRBV5-1 and J is TRBJ1-4; 7 bases map to TRBD1. The trim removed 5 bases at V and 6 bases at J, leaving 7 bases unmatched. The CDR3 is 14 residues long. CDR1 is SGHRS and CDR2 is YFSETQ in the germline V gene.

The chain links TRBV9 to TRBJ2-2; 12 positions agree with TRBD2. Trimming cost V 4 bases and J 5 bases; bases outside gene matches: 9. The CDR3 is 17 residues long. The germline V gene has CDR1 SGDLS and CDR2 YYNGEE. The CDR3 nucleotides are TGTGCCAGCAGCCTCAACCCCGGGACTAGCGGGACCGGGGAGCTGTTTTTT. Encoded protein: CASSLNPGTSGTGELFF.

The V gene is TRBV5-4, the J gene TRBJ1-2; D is perhaps TRBD1 (5 bases). Trimming took 2 bases from V and 4 from J, leaving 9 bases between them. The germline V gene encodes CDR1 SGHNT and CDR2 YYREEE (reference sequence). The CDR3 extends over 13 amino acids. The CDR3 DNA reads as TGTGCCAGCAGCTTTGGCCAGGGCTATGGCTACACCTTC. Translated, it gives CASSFGQGYGYTF. Based on the CDR3 plus reference TRBV5-4 and TRBJ1-2, the full variable domain is ETGVTQSPTHLIKTRGQQVTLRCSSQSGHNTVSWYQQALGQGPQFIFQYYREEENGRGNFPPRFSGLQFPNYSSELNVNALELDDSALYLCASSFGQGYGYTFGSGTRLTVV.

This chain joins TRBV11-2 and TRBJ2-7; the D is unclear. Deletions cut 6 bases from V and 3 bases from J, with 6 bases between. The CDR3 length is 11 residues. The germline V gene encodes CDR1 SGHAT and CDR2 FQNNGV. This CDR3 is CASSYYYEQYF. In DNA, the CDR3 is TGTGCCAGCAGTTACTACTACGAGCAGTACTTC. Full variable domain (rest looked up from reference TRBV11-2 and TRBJ2-7): EAGVAQSPRYKIIEKRQSVAFWCNPISGHATLYWYQQILGQGPKLLIQFQNNGVVDDSQLPKDRFSAERLKGVDSTLKIQPAKLEDSAVYLCASSYYYEQYFGPGTRLTVT.

The chain employs TRBV5-1 and TRBJ2-7; D is unclear. Germline CDR1 reads SGHRS; CDR2 reads YFSETQ. V was trimmed by 2 bases and J by 2 bases, leaving 11 bases between them. The CDR3 is made up of 14 amino acids. CDR3 amino acids: CASSLERNTYEQYF. The CDR3 DNA is TGCGCCAGCAGCTTAGAAAGAAACACCTACGAGCAGTACTTC. The variable domain in full, completed from reference TRBV5-1 and TRBJ2-7, reads KAGVTQTPRYLIKTRGQQVTLSCSPISGHRSVSWYQQTPGQGLQFLFEYFSETQRNKGNFPGRFSGRQFSNSRSEMNVSTLELGDSALYLCASSLERNTYEQYFGPGTRLTVT.

The rearrangement uses TRBV5-4 and TRBJ1-6, with 7 bases fitting TRBD1. Germline V gene lookup returns CDR1 SGHNT and CDR2 YYREEE (reference sequence). Unmatched junction bases numbered 11, after V lost 4 bases and J lost 10 bases. The CDR3 has 15 amino acids. DNA of the CDR3: TGTGCCAGCAGCCCTCGACAGGGAAGGGGATCACCCCTCCACTTT. Protein: CASSPRQGRGSPLHF.

The CDR3 region has the DNA TGCGCCAGCAGCCGGGAGAGCACTGAAGCTTTCTTT. Its protein product is CASSRESTEAFF. The chain joins TRBV5-1 to TRBJ1-1; D is undetermined. There are 12 residues in the CDR3. V lost 4 bases, J lost 4 bases, and 8 bases lay in between. Germline values: CDR1 SGHRS, CDR2 YFSETQ.

The chain links TRBV6-5 to TRBJ1-1; TRBD1 matches at 8 bases. J gave up 5 bases and V 7 bases, and 6 bases lay outside the gene matches. Looked up from germline, CDR1 is MNHEY and CDR2 is SVGAGI. The CDR3 length is 13 residues. The CDR3, as DNA: TGTGCCAGCACTCGACAGGGGATGACTGAAGCTTTCTTT. Protein: CASTRQGMTEAFF.

The CDR3 here is CASSLRPGETQYF. CDR3 bases: TGTGCCAGCAGCTTGAGACCCGGGGAGACCCAGTACTTC. V and J are TRBV7-8 and TRBJ2-5; no clear D gene. Germline assignment: CDR1 SGHVS and CDR2 FQNEAQ. Trimming removed 3 bases at V and 5 bases at J, with 10 bases between. CDR3 length: 13 amino acids.

The V call is TRBV20-1, the J call TRBJ1-2; a weak D match, TRBD1 (6 bases). Germline V gene data show CDR1 as DFQATT and CDR2 as SNEGSKA (reference sequence). The CDR3 is 11 residues long. The V end was cut by 5 bases, the J end by 6 bases, with 10 bases between. CDR3 bases: TGCAGTGCTCGCGGGGGGCATGGCTACACCTTC. Translation: CSARGGHGYTF.

The V gene is TRBV7-2, the J gene TRBJ2-3; D gene unclear. Trimming stripped 5 bases from V and 5 bases from J, with 11 bases between. The CDR3 extends over 13 amino acids. Germline CDR1 is SGHTA and CDR2 is FQGNSA. The DNA of the CDR3 is TGTGCCAGCAGCGTATCCTTTATAGATACGCAGTATTTT. It encodes CASSVSFIDTQYF.

The rearrangement uses TRBV27 and TRBJ2-6; TRBD2 aligns across 15 bases. The CDR3 spans 21 residues. Trimming took 1 base from V and 2 from J; bases not matched to a gene: 9. The germline V gene has CDR1 MNHEY and CDR2 SMNVEV (reference sequence). The CDR3 spells CASSLFPFGLAGGTGANVLTF. The DNA of the CDR3 is TGTGCCAGCAGTTTATTTCCCTTTGGACTAGCGGGGGGGACTGGGGCCAACGTCCTGACTTTC.

This chain links TRBV5-4 with TRBJ2-5, with 10 nucleotides matching TRBD2. This CDR3 spans 15 amino acids. V lost 4 bases to trimming and J lost 1 base; unmatched junction nucleotides: 4. CDR1 and CDR2 from the germline V gene are SGHNT and YYREEE (reference sequence). The CDR3 DNA reads as TGTGCCAGCAGCGCACTAGCGGGGATCCAAGAGACCCAGTACTTC. Its protein product is CASSALAGIQETQYF. Filled out from reference TRBV5-4 and TRBJ2-5, the complete variable domain reads ETGVTQSPTHLIKTRGQQVTLRCSSQSGHNTVSWYQQALGQGPQFIFQYYREEENGRGNFPPRFSGLQFPNYSSELNVNALELDDSALYLCASSALAGIQETQYFGPGTRLLVL.

The chain combines TRBV6-1 with TRBJ2-7; the match to TRBD1 covers 7 bases. Trimming removed 5 bases from V and 4 bases from J; junction bases left unmatched: 8. This CDR3 is built from 14 residues. Germline CDR1 MNHNS, CDR2 SASEGT. The CDR3 sequence: CASSSGTAFYEQYF. CDR3 nucleotides: TGTGCCAGCAGTTCCGGGACAGCCTTTTACGAGCAGTACTTC.

V and J are TRBV7-8 and TRBJ2-1; 7 positions match TRBD2. Germline loops: CDR1 SGHVS, CDR2 FQNEAQ. This CDR3 has 13 amino acids. J lost 7 bases, V lost 6 bases, and 6 bases had no gene match. In nucleotides, the CDR3 is TGTGCCAGCAGGTTTTGGGGGGGTAATGAGCAGTTCTTC. Translation: CASRFWGGNEQFF.

This chain connects TRBV5-6 to TRBJ2-3, with D possibly matching TRBD2 (5 bases). V gave up 3 bases and J gave up 0 bases, with 11 bases separating them. The CDR3 totals 15 residues. Looked up from germline, CDR1 is SGHDT and CDR2 is YYEEEE. CDR3 coding DNA: TGTGCCAGCAGCTGGGGAGCTAAAAGCACAGATACGCAGTATTTT. This translates into CASSWGAKSTDTQYF.

This clone showed up many times. Different DNA sequences within this sample yield the same CDR3. The CDR3 loop reads CASSGLAGADTQYF. As DNA, the CDR3 is TGTGCCAGCAGTGGACTAGCGGGGGCAGATACGCAGTATTTT. The V gene is TRBV6-4, the J gene TRBJ2-3; 12 bases fit TRBD2. CDR3 length: 14 residues. The V and J ends lost 4 bases and 4 bases, in that order; junction bases with no gene match: 0. Germline V CDR1 and CDR2: MRHNA, SNTAGT.